Given below is one T cell receptor beta chain in context. Antigen: not known. This sequence may be a read error, since a much larger clone differs from it by one base. The data are from a study of molecular identifiers for immune sequencing clone quantification. Overall study results and limits: Underestimated sizes of highly expanded clones could result from identical TCR molecules that share a barcode.

Previously described methods and listed TCR primers were used for bulk TCR libraries. TCRdb re-analysed the PCR reads in MiXCR, keeping a single row per CDR3 protein. The sample has hundreds of thousands of distinct CDR3 sequences; about 20% are singletons. Using 10%, 30% or 50% RNA, naive CD8 libraries were derived from around 20,000 to 1,000,000 sorted cells. Naive CD8 T cells, phenotype CD8+CD4-CCR7+CD45RA+, were sorted. The CDR3 runs to 12 residues. Germline V gene sequence: CDR1 MNHEY, CDR2 SMNVEV (reference sequence). This receptor was obtained from a human donor in good health. Some libraries in this study had Jurkat cell RNA spiked in. The rearrangement uses TRBV27 and TRBJ1-1; D remains ambiguous. What was sequenced was naive CD8+ T cells from blood, with Jurkat cell RNA spiked in. Subset here: FACS-sorted CD8+CD4-CCR7+CD45RA+ naive T cells. The CDR3: CACSSIGEVAFF. The CDR3, as DNA: TGTGCCTGCAGTTCTATCGGGGAAGTAGCTTTCTTT.